The source of this TCR beta chain is a study of vaccination effects on CD4 cells after COVID-19. Isolating CD4+ T cells followed around nine days of culture. Participants received two doses of either the BNT162b2 or mRNA-1273 vaccine. The germline V gene has CDR1 SGHAT and CDR2 FQNNGV. Trimming took off 3 bases at V and 3 bases at J, with 23 bases between the two ends. CDR3 size: 19 residues. Repertoires were generated with immunoSEQ multiplex PCR, while TCRdb's copy carries only in-frame clones and drops some. The profile shows 30,000 to 35,000 clones, 70% to 85% of them singletons. Regarding this clone: Its antigen is not known.

The V gene is TRBV11-2, the J gene TRBJ2-2, with D possibly TRBD2 on 5 matching bases. The origin of this receptor is a human donor who received a COVID-19 vaccine. Sequenced material: CD4+ T cells from PBMCs cultured without peptide, taken after COVID-19 vaccination. CDR3 loop: CASSFYGGSKTTHTGELFF. The CDR3 nucleotides read TGTGCCAGCAGCTTTTATGGTGGGAGTAAGACTACTCACACCGGGGAGCTGTTTTTT.